Each of the 5 T cell receptor beta chains below was sequenced from the same sample in a study of identical twins. Each CDR3 protein gets one entry after TCRdb re-called the 5' RACE reads with MiXCR. Here the sample spans 470,000 or so distinct CDR3 sequences, roughly a quarter being singletons. The same sample was also used in a study of T cells expressing NK-cell markers.

Input material: CD4+ T cells sorted from blood. These receptors were collected from a woman younger than 35 in good health.

The rearrangement uses TRBV7-8 and TRBJ1-5; 8 positions match TRBD1. The CDR3 loop spans 15 amino acids. Germline lookup yields CDR1 SGHVS and CDR2 FQNEAQ. Losses at the gene ends were 2 bases for V and 6 bases for J; bases not matched to a gene: 6. CDR3 DNA sequence: TGTGCCAGCAGCTTATCAGGGGGCTGGAGTCAGCCCCAGCATTTT. This gives the protein CASSLSGGWSQPQHF.

This clonotype occurred a few times. The genes are TRBV7-9 and TRBJ2-3; a possible D gene is TRBD2 (5 bases). Germline CDR1 is SEHNR and CDR2 is FQNEAQ (reference sequence). The CDR3 spans 14 residues. Trimming pared 8 bases from V and 4 bases from J, leaving 16 bases between. CDR3 loop: CASGLLVNSDTQYF. CDR3 coding DNA: TGTGCCAGCGGATTACTAGTAAATTCAGATACGCAGTATTTT.

This clonotype showed up just a few times. This chain links TRBV12-3 or TRBV12-4 with TRBJ2-7; D unclear. The CDR3 extends over 12 amino acids. The germline V and J ends were trimmed by 5 bases and 3 bases, with 8 bases remaining between them. The CDR3 loop reads CASSRHGYEQYF. CDR3 nucleotides: TGTGCCAGCAGTAGACATGGCTACGAGCAGTACTTC.

The chain joins TRBV6-1 to TRBJ2-2; D might be TRBD1 or TRBD2, each matching 6 bases. Trimming left V 10 bases short and J 4 bases short, with 13 bases between. Germline loops: CDR1 MNHNS, CDR2 SASEGT. The CDR3 spans 13 residues. CDR3 amino acids: CATGGWVTGELFF. DNA of the CDR3: TGTGCCACCGGGGGCTGGGTCACCGGGGAGCTGTTTTTT.

The table lists this clonotype with a few counts. This sequence joins TRBV5-1 and TRBJ2-1; TRBD2 might be the D (6 bases). The V gene's germline CDR1 is SGHRS and CDR2 YFSETQ. V was shortened by 4 bases and J by 5 bases, with 13 bases between the two germline ends. CDR3 length: 14 amino acids. CDR3 sequence reads: CASSDPAGNNEQFF. The CDR3 region has the DNA TGCGCCAGCAGCGATCCAGCGGGTAACAATGAGCAGTTCTTC.